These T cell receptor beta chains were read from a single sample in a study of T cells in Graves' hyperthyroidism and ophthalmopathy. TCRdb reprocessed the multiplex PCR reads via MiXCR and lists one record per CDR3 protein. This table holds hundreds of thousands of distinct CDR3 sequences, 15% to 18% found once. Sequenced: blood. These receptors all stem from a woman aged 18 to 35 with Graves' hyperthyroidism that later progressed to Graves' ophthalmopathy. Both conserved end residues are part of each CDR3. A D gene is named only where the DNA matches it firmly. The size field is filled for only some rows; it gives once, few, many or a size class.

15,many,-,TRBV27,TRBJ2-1,TGTGCCAGCAGGCGAGGGGAAAGCTCCTACAATGAGCAGTTCTTC,CASRRGESSYNEQFF
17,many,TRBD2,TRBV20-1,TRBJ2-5,TGCAGTGCTAGAGGGCTAGCGGGAGGGCCTTTGCAAGAGACCCAGTACTTC,CSARGLAGGPLQETQYF
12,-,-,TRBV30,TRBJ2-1,TGTGCCTGGGGGCTATTCTACAATGAGCAGTTCTTC,CAWGLFYNEQFF
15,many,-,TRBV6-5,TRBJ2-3,TGTGCCAGCAGTTACTCGAGACAGAGGACAGATACGCAGTATTTT,CASSYSRQRTDTQYF
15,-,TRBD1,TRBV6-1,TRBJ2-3,TGTGCCAGCAGTGGGACAGGGGGCCGCACAGATACGCAGTATTTT,CASSGTGGRTDTQYF
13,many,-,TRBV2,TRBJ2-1,TGTGCCAGTCGGGGACCCCACGACAATGAGCAGTTCTTC,CASRGPHDNEQFF
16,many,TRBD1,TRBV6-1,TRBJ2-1,TGTGCCAGCACCCATAAGGGGACAGGGGGCTTCTATGAGCAGTTCTTC,CASTHKGTGGFYEQFF
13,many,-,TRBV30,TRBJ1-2,TGTGCCTGGAGTGCTAAGACCCGCTATGGCTACACCTTC,CAWSAKTRYGYTF
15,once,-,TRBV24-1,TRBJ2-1,TGTGCCACCTCCCGGAGCGGAACTATTTACAATGAGCAGTTCTTC,CATSRSGTIYNEQFF
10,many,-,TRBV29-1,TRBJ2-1,TGCAGCGGCGGAGGCAATGAGCAGTTCTTC,CSGGGNEQFF
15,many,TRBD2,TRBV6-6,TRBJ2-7,TGTGCCAGCAGTTACTTGGCTAGCGGATACTACGAGCAGTACTTC,CASSYLASGYYEQYF